The T cell receptor (beta chain) described here comes from a study of OX40 agonist ivuxolimab in advanced cancers. Findings of the study overall: Expanded peripheral T-cell antigen specificity went undetermined.

As concerns this clone: Its specificity is not known.

This table comes from immunoSEQ multiplex PCR, and its TCRdb copy is limited to in-frame clones, with some not included. The sample consists of approximately 100,000 clones, over 75% of them appearing once. This CDR3 contains 15 residues. Germline-derived CDR1 and CDR2 are SGDLS and YYNGEE. After removal of 0 bases from V and 8 bases from J, the junction contained 3 bases not matched to a gene. This chain links TRBV9 with TRBJ2-1; 12 bases line up with TRBD2. The sequencing used CD4+ or CD8+ T cells sorted from blood, collected in a trial of the OX40 agonist ivuxolimab. The source of this sequence is an adult with an advanced solid tumor such as melanoma, head and neck, liver or kidney cancer. CDR3 bases: TGTGCCAGCAGCGTAGGACTAGCGGGAGAGGATGAGCAGTTCTTC. It yields the protein CASSVGLAGEDEQFF. Complete variable domain (other parts from reference TRBV9 and TRBJ2-1): DSGVTQTPKHLITATGQRVTLRCSPRSGDLSVYWYQQSLDQGLQFLIQYYNGEERAKGNILERFSAQQFPDLHSELNLSSLELGDSALYFCASSVGLAGEDEQFFGPGTRLTVL.